Given below is one T cell receptor beta chain in context. What it recognizes is unknown. The data were taken from a study of CD8+CD57+ T cells in acquired aplastic anemia. Study overall: Each DNA sample taken from sorted CD4+ and CD8+ cells came to around 3.4 ug on average. The study's findings and limits: Patients and controls shared approximately 30 CD8+ CDR3 sequences. Patients were compared with controls for CD8+ Simpson's diversity, and no significant difference emerged.

TCR beta VDJ and CDR3 profiles were obtained from a genomic DNA template. Using its own MiXCR run on the reads, TCRdb lists one record per CDR3 protein. Of a few hundred thousand distinct CDR3 sequences detected, roughly 55% appear once; the ten largest clones hold over 25%. The TCR sequence derives from a human donor in good health. Source material: sorted CD4+, CD8+, or CD8+CD57+ T cells (not recorded which) from PBMCs.

CDR3 bases: TGTGCCAGCAGCTCCCTATGGGGCTACACTGAAGCTTTCTTT. Translation gives CASSSLWGYTEAFF. The chain combines TRBV7-2 with TRBJ1-1, with D possibly matching TRBD1 (5 bases). The CDR3 totals 14 residues. In germline, CDR1 is SGHTA, CDR2 FQGNSA. V gave up 4 bases and J gave up 3 bases, with 12 bases separating them.